Listed here are 26 T cell receptor beta chains from one sample, sequenced in a study of blood T cell repertoires in COVID-19 (dated by TCRdb to between 2020 and 2021). The library was obtained by the immunoSEQ multiplex PCR assay. TCRdb took this table from immuneACCESS and kept in-frame rearrangements with V and J called. Such tables lack part of the clones; where checked against another copy, unresolved V genes explain under half of the gap, and the rest is unexplained. This sample holds about 350,000 clones; under 95% were observed only once. Roughly 3.5% of the sample belongs to the ten largest clones. The source material was peripheral blood. The receptors shown here come from a young woman who had recovered from COVID-19.

This clone was seen a few times. The V call is TRBV2, the J call TRBJ1-1; D is ambiguous. The CDR3 spans 13 residues. V was cut by 3 bases and J by 4 bases, with 9 bases left in between. Per germline, CDR1 SNHLY and CDR2 FYNNEI. As DNA, the CDR3 is TGTGCCAGCAGTGAGTTGAGTGGCACTGAAGCTTTCTTT. Encoded protein: CASSELSGTEAFF. The variable domain in full, with the rest retrieved from reference TRBV2 and TRBJ1-1, is EPEVTQTPSHQVTQMGQEVILRCVPISNHLYFYWYRQILGQKVEFLVSFYNNEISEKSEIFDDQFSVERPDGSNFTLKIRSTKLEDSAMYFCASSELSGTEAFFGQGTRLTVV.

In its sample, this clone was seen a few times. The genes are TRBV19 and TRBJ1-2, with TRBD1 identical over 7 bases. The length of the CDR3 is 14 residues. Germline CDR1 is LNHDA and CDR2 is SQIVND (reference sequence). The V and J ends lost 5 bases and 4 bases, in that order; junction bases with no gene match: 7. Written as DNA, the CDR3 is TGTGCCAGTAGTTCGGGACAGACGACCTATGGCTACACCTTC. Its translation is CASSSGQTTYGYTF.

This chain joins TRBV18 and TRBJ2-3, with D hard to call. V was shortened by 0 bases and J by 5 bases, with 12 bases between the two germline ends. Germline CDR1 and CDR2: KGHSH and LQKENI. There are 15 residues in the CDR3. The CDR3 protein is CASSPPNLGGDTQYF. CDR3 DNA: TGTGCCAGCTCACCACCGAATCTAGGCGGAGATACGCAGTATTTT.

V gene TRBV7-8 combines with J gene TRBJ1-2, with 7 bases fitting TRBD1. From germline, CDR1 is SGHVS and CDR2 FQNEAQ. The CDR3 contains 15 residues. V dropped 3 bases and J dropped 4; count of bases not matched to a gene: 8. The CDR3 region has the DNA TGTGCCAGCAGCTTCGAGACAGGGTATAGCTATGGCTACACCTTC. Amino acid sequence: CASSFETGYSYGYTF.

CDR3 bases: TGCGCCAGCAGCCAGGTCGCAGGAATGAACACTGAAGCTTTCTTT. It yields the protein CASSQVAGMNTEAFF. The J gene is TRBJ1-1, the V gene TRBV4-3; D call uncertain. Trimming took off 3 bases at V and 0 bases at J, with 11 bases between the two ends. This CDR3 has 15 residues. Germline-derived CDR1 and CDR2 are LGHNA and YSLEER.

The chain carries TRBV5-6 and TRBJ1-2; maybe TRBD1 (6 bases). Trimming stripped 6 bases from V and 8 bases from J, with 20 bases between. This CDR3 has 14 amino acids. Per the germline V gene, CDR1 is SGHDT and CDR2 is YYEEEE. CDR3 nucleotide sequence: TGTGCCAGCATCCGGGGGGGGGCGCAGAGGGGCTACACCTTC. Its translation: CASIRGGAQRGYTF.

The chain is built from TRBV19 and TRBJ1-3; D is perhaps TRBD1 (5 bases). Germline CDR1 is LNHDA and CDR2 is SQIVND (reference sequence). There are 15 residues in the CDR3. V lost 4 bases to trimming and J lost 8 bases, with 18 bases between them. Written as DNA, the CDR3 is TGTGCCAGTAGTACTAATACAGGTTACTGGGACACCATATATTTT. This encodes CASSTNTGYWDTIYF.

The V gene is TRBV5-6, the J gene TRBJ1-4; D uncertain. Trimming removed 0 bases at V and 6 bases at J, with 6 bases between. CDR1 SGHDT and CDR2 YYEEEE come from the germline V gene. There are 13 residues in the CDR3. The CDR3 loop is CASSLGAYEKLFF. The CDR3 region has the DNA TGTGCCAGCAGCTTGGGGGCGTATGAAAAACTGTTTTTT.

V and J are TRBV5-1 and TRBJ1-1, with unresolved D. Germline assignment: CDR1 SGHRS and CDR2 YFSETQ. Between the trimmed V and J ends, which lost 4 bases and 5 bases, there was a span of 12 bases. The CDR3 consists of 13 residues. This CDR3 reads CASSLDPGTEAFF. CDR3 in DNA: TGCGCCAGCAGCCTCGATCCGGGGACTGAAGCTTTCTTT.

The chain carries TRBV12-3 or TRBV12-4 and TRBJ2-5; 8 bases are shared with TRBD2. J gave up 4 bases and V 3 bases, and 1 base lay outside the gene matches. The CDR3 loop spans 13 amino acids. In DNA form, the CDR3 reads TGTGCCAGCAGTTTGGGACTAGGAGAGACCCAGTACTTC. It is translated as CASSLGLGETQYF.

The V call is TRBV19, the J call TRBJ1-3; 10 bases are a match to TRBD1. The germline V gene encodes CDR1 LNHDA and CDR2 SQIVND (reference sequence). The CDR3 totals 17 residues. The V and J ends lost 5 bases and 0 bases, in that order; junction bases with no gene match: 7. The CDR3 DNA sequence: TGTGCCAGTAGTTCTCGGGACAGGGGATACTCTGGAAACACCATATATTTT. It codes for CASSSRDRGYSGNTIYF.

V is TRBV7-2 and J is TRBJ1-5; D is undetermined. The V gene's germline CDR1 is SGHTA and CDR2 FQGNSA. The CDR3 runs 17 residues. Deletions cut 1 base from V and 0 bases from J, with 13 bases between. The CDR3: CASSLVFWAASNQPQHF. CDR3 DNA: TGTGCCAGCAGCTTAGTCTTTTGGGCAGCTAGCAATCAGCCCCAGCATTTT.

The chain carries TRBV5-1 and TRBJ1-5, with a possible D match to TRBD1 (5 bases). V lost 1 base to trimming and J lost 2 bases, with 10 bases between them. The CDR3 contains 15 residues. CDR1 and CDR2 (germline): SGHRS, YFSETQ. CDR3 nucleotides: TGCGCCAGCAGCTTGAATCCGGGGGGCAATCAGCCCCAGCATTTT. The encoded protein is CASSLNPGGNQPQHF.

With respect to this clone: Other DNA sequences from this sample encode an identical CDR3 as well. This rearrangement joins TRBV19 to TRBJ1-1; D is uncertain. Trimming took 3 bases from V and 1 from J, leaving 6 bases between them. Germline lookup yields CDR1 LNHDA and CDR2 SQIVND (reference sequence). The length of the CDR3 is 13 residues. In nucleotides, the CDR3 is TGTGCCAGTAGTATCAGAGGGAACACTGAAGCTTTCTTT. Protein product: CASSIRGNTEAFF.

The rearrangement joins TRBV6-5 to TRBJ1-6; a possible D gene is TRBD1 (5 bases). Looked up from germline, CDR1 is MNHEY and CDR2 is SVGAGI. This CDR3 region has 15 residues. V lost 6 bases, J lost 9 bases, and 18 bases lay in between. The CDR3 loop is CASRDLGGSGSPLHF. The CDR3, as DNA: TGTGCCAGCAGAGACCTCGGGGGGAGCGGTTCACCCCTCCACTTT.

The chain recombines TRBV6-2 or TRBV6-3 with TRBJ2-2; TRBD2 is a possible D gene (5 bases). V gave up 2 bases and J gave up 0 bases, with 7 bases separating them. CDR1 is MNHEY and CDR2 is SVGEGT in the germline V gene. CDR3 size: 15 residues. CDR3 nucleotides: TGTGCCAGCAGTTACAGCGGTACGAACACCGGGGAGCTGTTTTTT. The encoded protein is CASSYSGTNTGELFF.

The V and J genes are TRBV27 and TRBJ2-3, with 9 bases identical to TRBD2. Germline V gene lookup returns CDR1 MNHEY and CDR2 SMNVEV (reference sequence). CDR3 length: 16 amino acids. V shed 6 bases and J 5 bases; nucleotides not matched to a gene: 12. Here the CDR3 reads CASRVKGREGKDTQYF. In nucleotides, the CDR3 is TGTGCCAGCAGAGTAAAGGGGCGGGAGGGTAAAGATACGCAGTATTTT.

CDR3 nucleotides: TGTGCCAGCAGTGAAGAGGGAGGACGAGGGGAGACCCAGTACTTC. The encoded protein is CASSEEGGRGETQYF. The chain couples TRBV2 to TRBJ2-5, with a possible D match to TRBD2 (6 bases). The V gene's germline CDR1 is SNHLY and CDR2 FYNNEI. CDR3 length equals 15 residues. Trimming took 1 base from V and 5 from J, leaving 14 bases between them.

The chain recombines TRBV7-2 with TRBJ2-1; 10 bases align to TRBD2. V gave up 6 bases and J gave up 6 bases; unmatched junction bases: 5. The CDR3 is made up of 14 amino acids. Germline V CDR1 and CDR2: SGHTA, FQGNSA. The CDR3 nucleotides read TGTGCCAGCAGGACACTAGCGGGATCCAATGAGCAGTTCTTC. This translates into CASRTLAGSNEQFF.

The V and J genes are TRBV6-2 or TRBV6-3 and TRBJ2-7; no reliable D call. Per germline, CDR1 MNHEY and CDR2 SVGEGT. This CDR3 region has 13 residues. V lost 2 bases and J 4 bases, leaving 9 bases between the germline ends. CDR3 residues: CASSYHSKYEQYV. CDR3 coding DNA: TGTGCCAGCAGTTACCACTCGAAATACGAGCAGTACGTC.

The chain joins TRBV3-1 (or the pseudogene TRBV3-2) to TRBJ2-1; 10 bases match TRBD2. The CDR3 has 18 amino acids. The V gene end was trimmed by 8 bases and the J gene end by 7 bases; junction bases not matched to a gene: 20. Germline V CDR1 and CDR2: LGHDT, YNNKEL (reference sequence). CDR3 protein: CASGEKGSSGRVFNEQFF. The DNA of the CDR3 is TGTGCCAGCGGCGAGAAAGGTTCCAGCGGGAGGGTTTTTAATGAGCAGTTCTTC.

The V call is TRBV28, the J call TRBJ1-1; 9 bases match TRBD1. Losses at the gene ends were 5 bases for V and 5 bases for J; bases not matched to a gene: 12. In germline, CDR1 is MDHEN, CDR2 SYDVKM. The CDR3 consists of 16 residues. In DNA, the CDR3 is TGTGCCAGCAGTCGAGGGGACAGGGTATTTGGTACTGAAGCTTTCTTT. Its translation is CASSRGDRVFGTEAFF.

The chain links TRBV6-1 to TRBJ1-3, with unresolved D. Trimming left V 3 bases short and J 0 bases short, with 12 bases between. The CDR3 runs to 16 residues. Germline V lookup: CDR1 MNHNS, CDR2 SASEGT. CDR3 DNA sequence: TGTGCCAGCAGTGACGTCTTACCTAGCTCTGGAAACACCATATATTTT. Translated: CASSDVLPSSGNTIYF.

The chain couples TRBV6-5 to TRBJ2-5; a weak D match, TRBD2 (7 bases). V lost 6 bases, J lost 2 bases, and 16 bases lay in between. CDR1 and CDR2 (germline): MNHEY, SVGAGI. This CDR3 has 15 residues. CDR3 in DNA: TGTGCCAGCAGGCAGGGAGGGGGATATCAAGAGACCCAGTACTTC. Amino acids: CASRQGGGYQETQYF.

The chain employs TRBV30 and TRBJ2-2; 8 nucleotides agree with TRBD2. The germline V gene encodes CDR1 GTSNPN and CDR2 SVGIG (reference sequence). The CDR3 is 18 amino acids. With V trimmed by 2 bases and J by 5 bases, 16 bases remained unmatched. The DNA of the CDR3 is TGTGCCTGGAGTCCCCTAGCGGGCGCCGGTCGATGGACCGGGGAGCTGTTTTTT. This encodes CAWSPLAGAGRWTGELFF.

This chain connects TRBV29-1 to TRBJ2-1, with D tentatively TRBD2 (5 bases). Germline V gene lookup returns CDR1 SQVTM and CDR2 ANQGSEA. The length of the CDR3 is 13 residues. Trimming pared 6 bases from V and 0 bases from J, leaving 9 bases between. CDR3 in DNA: TGCAGCGTCGGGAAGAGCTCCTACAATGAGCAGTTCTTC. Protein product: CSVGKSSYNEQFF.